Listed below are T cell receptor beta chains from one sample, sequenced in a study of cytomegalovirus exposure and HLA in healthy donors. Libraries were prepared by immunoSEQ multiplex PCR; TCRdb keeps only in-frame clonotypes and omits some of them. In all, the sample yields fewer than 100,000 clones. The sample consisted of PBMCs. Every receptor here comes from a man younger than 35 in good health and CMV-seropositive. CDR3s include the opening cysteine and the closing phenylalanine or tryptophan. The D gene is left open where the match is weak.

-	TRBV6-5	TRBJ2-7	TGTGCCAGCAAAGGGGGGGCTAACACATTCTACGAGCAGTACTTC	CASKGGANTFYEQYF
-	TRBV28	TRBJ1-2	TGTGCCAGCAGTTTACTATACAGGGCTGGCTACACCTTC	CASSLLYRAGYTF
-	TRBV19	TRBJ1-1	TGTGCCAGTCAACGGGGGGCGAACACTGAAGCTTTCTTT	CASQRGANTEAFF
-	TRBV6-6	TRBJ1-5	TGTGCCAGCAGTTATGGAAACAGGAATCAGCCCCAGCATTTT	CASSYGNRNQPQHF
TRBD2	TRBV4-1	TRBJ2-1	TGCGCCAGCAGCCAGCGCGGGGGGGAGGAGTATGAGCAGTTCTTC	CASSQRGGEEYEQFF
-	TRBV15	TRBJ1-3	TGTGCCACCAGCAGAGATAGGGGGAATGGAAACACCATATATTTT	CATSRDRGNGNTIYF
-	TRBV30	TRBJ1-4	TGTGCCTGGAGTTTGGACAGAGCAAAACTGTTTTTT	CAWSLDRAKLFF
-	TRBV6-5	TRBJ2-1	TGTGCCAGCAGTTACGGTCCCGGAGGCAATGAGCAGTTCTTC	CASSYGPGGNEQFF
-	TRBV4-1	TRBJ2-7	TGCGCCAGCAGCCAAGAACTAGTTTCCTCCTACGAGCAGTACTTC	CASSQELVSSYEQYF
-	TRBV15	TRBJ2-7	TGTGCCACCAGCAGAAATACTAGCGAGCAGTACTTC	CATSRNTSEQYF
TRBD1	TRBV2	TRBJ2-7	TGTGCCAGCAGTGACCGGGACAGAGACTACGAGCAGTACTTC	CASSDRDRDYEQYF
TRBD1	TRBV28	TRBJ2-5	TGTGCCAGCAGTGGACGACCTCGGGACAGTGAAGAGACCCAGTACTTC	CASSGRPRDSEETQYF
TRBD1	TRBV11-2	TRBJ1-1	TGTGCCAGCAGCTTCTTCACAGGGGGCACTGAAGCTTTCTTT	CASSFFTGGTEAFF
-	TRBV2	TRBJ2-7	TGTGTCGCCTTTCATCAGGGGGAGGCCTACGAGCAGTACTTC	CVAFHQGEAYEQYF
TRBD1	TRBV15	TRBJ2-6	TGTGCCACCAGCGTGTCATCCGGGACAGGGGGCGAAGGGGCCAACGTCCTGACTTTC	CATSVSSGTGGEGANVLTF
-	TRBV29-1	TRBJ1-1	TGCAGCGTCTGGGAGAGGGCTGGGACTGAAGCTTTCTTT	CSVWERAGTEAFF
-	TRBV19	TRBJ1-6	TGTGCCAGTAGTGCCCGGGGACTACCCTATAATTCACCCCTCCACTTT	CASSARGLPYNSPLHF
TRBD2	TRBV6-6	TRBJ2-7	TGTGCCAGCAGTTACGGGGTAGCGGGAGGAGACGAGCAGTACTTC	CASSYGVAGGDEQYF